This T cell receptor beta chain emerged from a study of immune evolution from preneoplasia to lung adenocarcinoma. Study results and limitations: Later-stage lesions seemingly showed higher T cell density and diversity than normal lung. Top clone share appeared to fall from AAH through AIS, MIA, adenocarcinoma.

Per the germline V gene, CDR1 is KGHSH and CDR2 is LQKENI. The CDR3 is 16 residues long. The junction had 5 bases not matched to a gene; V was cut back by 1 base and J by 3 bases. Only in-frame clones appear in the TCRdb table, and some are missing; sequencing was by immunoSEQ multiplex PCR. The sample consists of under 8,500 clones, approximately 78% of them appearing once. Patient tissue came from resections in Japan or China, 2014–2017. H&E slides confirmed each diagnosis, reviewed by two pathologists independently. Worth noting for this clone: Its specificity is unknown.

The chain links TRBV18 to TRBJ2-2; 7 bases fit TRBD2. The source is a person aged 60 to 85 with lung adenocarcinoma. Sequenced sample: FFPE adjacent normal lung tissue. CDR3 nucleotide sequence: TGTGCCAGCTCACCACGCCCTAGCGGTGACACCGGGGAGCTGTTTTTT. Translation: CASSPRPSGDTGELFF.